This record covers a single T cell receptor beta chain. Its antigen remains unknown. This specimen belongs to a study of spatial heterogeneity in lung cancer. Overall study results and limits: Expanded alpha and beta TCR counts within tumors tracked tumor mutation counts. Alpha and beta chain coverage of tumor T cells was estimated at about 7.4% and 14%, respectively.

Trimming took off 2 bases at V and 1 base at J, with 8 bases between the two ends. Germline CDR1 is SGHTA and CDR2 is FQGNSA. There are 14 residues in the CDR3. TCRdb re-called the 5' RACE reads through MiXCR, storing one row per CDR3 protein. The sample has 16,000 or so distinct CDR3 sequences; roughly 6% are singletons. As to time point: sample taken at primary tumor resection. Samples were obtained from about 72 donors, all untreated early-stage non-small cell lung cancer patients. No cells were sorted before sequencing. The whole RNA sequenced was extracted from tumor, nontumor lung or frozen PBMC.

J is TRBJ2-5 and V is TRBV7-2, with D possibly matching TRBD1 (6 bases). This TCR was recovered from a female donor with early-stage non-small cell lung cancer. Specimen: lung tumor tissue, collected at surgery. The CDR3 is CASSLFRGQETQYF. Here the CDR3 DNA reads TGTGCCAGCAGCTTATTCAGGGGCCAAGAGACCCAGTACTTC.